The next 26 T cell receptor beta chains were all read from a single sample in a study of T cells in women clearing cervical HPV infection. The method was immunoSEQ multiplex PCR; TCRdb's version includes in-frame clones alone and lacks a portion of them. Recorded for this sample: 40,000 to 60,000 clones. The material sequenced was blood buffy coat. The receptors were gathered from a woman between 18 and 70 years old with a cervical HPV16 infection that either progressed to CIN3+ or cleared (not recorded which).

Concerning this clone itself: The missing CDR3 end, 3 residues past where the read stops, is filled in from the germline J gene. The rearrangement links TRBV3-1 (or the pseudogene TRBV3-2) to TRBJ1-4; tentative D call: TRBD1 (5 bases). Trimming pared 3 bases from V and 8 bases from J, leaving 16 bases between. The CDR3 spans 15 residues. Germline V CDR1 and CDR2: LGHDT, YNNKEL (reference sequence). The CDR3 loop reads CASSHIGQGDEKLFF. The sequenced CDR3 bases are TGTGCCAGCAGCCACATCGGACAAGGTGACGAAAAA.

As to this clone: Read data end 3 residues before the CDR3 end; the end is taken from the germline J gene. The chain is built from TRBV5-1 and TRBJ2-3; the D gene is possibly TRBD2 (6 bases). The CDR3 loop spans 13 amino acids. CDR1 is SGHRS and CDR2 is YFSETQ in the germline V gene. CDR3 bases read: TGCGCCAGCAGCTTGATGGGGGGAGAGACG. Its protein product is CASSLMGGET. The entire CDR3 reads CASSLMGGETQYF.

Turning to this clone: The read terminates 3 residues before the CDR3 end, so the remaining end is supplied by the germline J gene. The chain combines TRBV7-2 with TRBJ1-2; weak D call: TRBD1 (5 bases). V was pared by 5 bases and J by 4 bases, with 17 bases between. There are 15 residues in the CDR3. CDR1 and CDR2 from the germline V gene are SGHTA and FQGNSA. CDR3 amino acids: CASSPMTTGGYGYTF. The covered CDR3 bases are TGTGCCAGCAGCCCTATGACGACGGGGGGCTATGGC.

In the case of this clone: The read gets to within 3 residues of the CDR3 end, and the germline J gene fills in the rest. The chain is built from TRBV7-9 and TRBJ1-6; 11 bases align to TRBD1. Germline assignment: CDR1 SEHNR and CDR2 FQNEAQ (reference sequence). CDR3 length equals 14 residues. The J segment lost 9 bases and the V segment lost 6 bases, leaving 4 bases of the junction unmatched. The CDR3 bases that were read are TGTGCCAGCAGTTGGGACAGGGGGGGTTCACCC. Translating it yields CASSWDRGGSP. The full CDR3 protein reads CASSWDRGGSPLHF.

Worth noting for this clone: The read halts 3 residues ahead of the CDR3 end, with the missing end drawn from the germline J gene. The J gene is TRBJ1-2, the V gene TRBV20-1, with 9 bases aligning to TRBD1. CDR3 length equals 13 residues. Germline lookup yields CDR1 DFQATT and CDR2 SNEGSKA (reference sequence). CDR3 DNA, as far as it was read: TGCAGTGCTAGAACAGGGGGCGCGGGGGGC. Translation gives CSARTGGAGG. The whole CDR3 sequence reads CSARTGGAGGYTF.

A remark on this clone: The CDR3 end lies 3 residues beyond the end of the read and is filled in from the germline J gene. The chain employs TRBV5-1 and TRBJ1-1, with D unclear. This CDR3 region has 13 residues. The ends were cut back, 4 bases at V and 1 base at J, with 8 bases in the middle. Germline CDR1 reads SGHRS; CDR2 reads YFSETQ. The CDR3: CASSLRQNTEAFF. The covered CDR3 bases are TGCGCCAGCAGCCTTAGACAGAACACTGAA.

In regard to this clone: The DNA ends 3 residues before the CDR3 does, and the rest of the CDR3 is filled in from the germline J gene. The genes are TRBV2 and TRBJ2-3; 7 bases match TRBD1. CDR3 size: 16 residues. CDR1 SNHLY and CDR2 FYNNEI come from the germline V gene. The CDR3 region is CASRDLGRGLRETQYF. CDR3 DNA, as far as it was read: TGTGCCAGCAGAGATCTGGGCAGGGGGTTGAGAGAGACG.

As concerns this clone: The sequence runs out 3 residues before the end of the CDR3; the remainder is reconstructed from the germline J gene. The V and J genes are TRBV7-6 and TRBJ2-1, with D hard to call. Trimming removed 7 bases at V and 4 bases at J, with 17 bases between. The CDR3 totals 15 residues. Germline V gives CDR1 SGHVS, CDR2 FNYEAQ. The DNA read from the CDR3 is TGTGCCAGCACCAAAAAAGGCGGCAGTTACAATGAG. Residues: CASTKKGGSYNE. In full, the CDR3 is CASTKKGGSYNEQFF.

For this clone: The DNA ends 3 residues before the CDR3 does, and the rest of the CDR3 is filled in from the germline J gene. The gene calls are TRBV19 and TRBJ2-1; the D is unclear. V was cut by 4 bases and J by 8 bases, with 9 bases left in between. The CDR3 length is 12 residues. Germline CDR1 and CDR2: LNHDA and SQIVND (reference sequence). The CDR3 bases that were read are TGTGCCAGTAGTAACCCTATTCATGAG. Its translation: CASSNPIHE. Given in full, the CDR3 is CASSNPIHEQFF. Full variable domain (missing parts from reference TRBV19 and TRBJ2-1): DGGITQSPKYLFRKEGQNVTLSCEQNLNHDAMYWYRQDPGQGLRLIYYSQIVNDFQKGDIAEGYSVSREKKESFPLTVTSAQKNPTAFYLCASSNPIHEQFFGPGTRLTVL.

Comments on this clone: The missing CDR3 end, 3 residues past where the read stops, is filled in from the germline J gene. This chain uses TRBV12-3 or TRBV12-4 with TRBJ2-7, with D possibly matching TRBD2 (6 bases). This CDR3 comprises 14 residues. Deletions cut 2 bases from V and 1 base from J, with 9 bases between. CDR3 DNA (partial): TGTGCCAGCAGTTTAATGGAGGGGTCCTACGAG. It specifies CASSLMEGSYE. The whole CDR3 protein reads CASSLMEGSYEQYF.

Details on this clone: The read falls 3 residues short of the CDR3 end, and the missing part is taken from the germline J gene. V is TRBV10-3 and J is TRBJ2-2; 8 nucleotides agree with TRBD1. Germline CDR1 ENHRY, CDR2 SYGVKD. V gave up 2 bases and J gave up 6 bases; unmatched junction bases: 5. The CDR3 length is 15 residues. The CDR3 sequence: CAISEVGQGPGELFF. CDR3 bases read: TGTGCCATCAGTGAGGTTGGACAGGGACCCGGGGAG.

Of note for this clone: The read ends 3 residues early relative to the CDR3; the germline J gene fills the gap. The chain recombines TRBV4-1 with TRBJ1-5, with D possibly TRBD1 on 6 matching bases. This CDR3 contains 13 residues. CDR1 is MGHRA, CDR2 YSYEKL, per germline. The V end was cut by 5 bases, the J end by 7 bases, with 12 bases between. CDR3 DNA, as far as it was read: TGCGCCAGCAGCGTACAGGGAGGCCAGCCC. This gives the protein CASSVQGGQP. The whole CDR3 protein is CASSVQGGQPQHF.

About this clone itself: The sequence runs out 3 residues before the end of the CDR3; the remainder is reconstructed from the germline J gene. This sequence joins TRBV5-6 and TRBJ2-3; maybe TRBD1 (6 bases). The CDR3 has 15 residues. Germline-derived CDR1 and CDR2 are SGHDT and YYEEEE. V was cut by 4 bases and J by 0 bases, with 12 bases left in between. The DNA read from the CDR3 is TGTGCCAGCAGCCGGGACATTTCTAGCACAGATACG. Translation gives CASSRDISSTDT. The CDR3 as a whole reads CASSRDISSTDTQYF.

A note on this clone: The observed sequence ends 3 residues before the CDR3 terminus, with the missing tail filled in from the germline J gene. The chain couples TRBV7-2 to TRBJ1-4; D is unresolved. The CDR3 is 14 residues long. V dropped 3 bases and J dropped 5 bases, with 10 bases sitting between them. Germline V gives CDR1 SGHTA, CDR2 FQGNSA. CDR3 residues: CASSFAGGNEKLFF. The CDR3 DNA, read in part, is TGTGCCAGCAGCTTTGCAGGAGGGAATGAAAAA.

Concerning this clone: The read terminates 3 residues before the CDR3 end, so the remaining end is supplied by the germline J gene. This chain connects TRBV5-1 to TRBJ2-7; D is possibly TRBD1 (6 bases). V dropped 4 bases and J dropped 3 bases, with 17 bases sitting between them. Germline V CDR1 and CDR2: SGHRS, YFSETQ. The CDR3 totals 15 residues. The CDR3 loop reads CASSREGQRGYEQYF. The sequenced part of the CDR3 DNA is TGCGCCAGCAGCCGGGAAGGACAGAGGGGCTACGAG.

CDR3 region: CASIAISGGAWNEQFF. CDR3 DNA (partial): TGCGCCAGCATCGCTATTAGCGGGGGGGCTTGGAATGAG. This chain joins TRBV5-1 and TRBJ2-1; the match to TRBD2 covers 11 bases. Read coverage stops 3 residues before the CDR3 terminus; the germline J gene supplies the remainder. The CDR3 has 16 amino acids. V shed 6 bases and J 7 bases; nucleotides not matched to a gene: 12. Germline CDR1 and CDR2: SGHRS and YFSETQ.

In the case of this clone: Other DNA sequences in this specimen translate into the identical CDR3. CDR3 bases read: TGTGCCAGCAGTGAAGCGCCAATCCCTCCAGGGAGGACACCC. Protein sequence: CASSEAPIPPGRTP. The CDR3 in its entirety is CASSEAPIPPGRTPLHF. The chain carries TRBV2 and TRBJ1-6; a weak D match, TRBD1 (5 bases). The CDR3 end falls 3 residues outside the read, so it is completed with the germline J gene. Trimming shortened V by 0 bases and J by 11 bases, and 20 bases separated the two germline ends. Germline values: CDR1 SNHLY, CDR2 FYNNEI. The CDR3 runs to 17 residues.

Of note for this clone: The read terminates 3 residues ahead of where the CDR3 ends, so the germline J gene completes it. The V gene is TRBV10-1, the J gene TRBJ2-1, with TRBD2 matching 10 bases. J was trimmed by 5 bases and V by 6 bases; bases with no gene match: 4. The CDR3 spans 14 residues. CDR1 and CDR2 (germline): WNHNN, SYGVQD (reference sequence). The CDR3 here is CASRRGLADNEQFF. CDR3 DNA (partial): TGCGCCAGCAGGAGAGGACTAGCGGACAATGAG.

As concerns this clone: The CDR3 extends 3 residues past the end of the read, so its final part is completed from the germline J gene. The rearrangement links TRBV29-1 to TRBJ1-2; maybe TRBD1 (6 bases). This CDR3 contains 12 residues. Trimming stripped 7 bases from V and 2 bases from J, with 11 bases between. Germline V CDR1 and CDR2: SQVTM, ANQGSEA. CDR3 DNA (partial): TGCAGCGCCGCAACAGGGAACTATGGC. Translated, it gives CSAATGNYG. In full, the CDR3 reads CSAATGNYGYTF.

CDR3 sequence: CASSLGSSTEAFF. CDR3 bases read: TGTGCCAGCAGCTTGGGGTCCAGCACTGAA. The chain is built from TRBV5-6 and TRBJ1-1; D gene unclear. The read terminates 3 residues before the CDR3 end, so the remaining end is supplied by the germline J gene. The CDR3 totals 13 residues. Trimming pared 0 bases from V and 4 bases from J, leaving 7 bases between. CDR1 is SGHDT, CDR2 YYEEEE, per germline.

Regarding this clone: The CDR3 end is not reached by the read, which stops 3 residues before it; the germline J gene fills it in. The chain has TRBV2 and TRBJ2-5, with TRBD2 identical over 9 bases. The CDR3 runs 18 residues. Trimming took 5 bases from V and 0 from J; bases not matched to a gene: 13. CDR1 and CDR2 from the germline V gene are SNHLY and FYNNEI. This CDR3 is CASSHAGGNVPYQETQYF. The sequenced part of the CDR3 DNA is TGTGCCAGCAGTCACGCGGGGGGGAACGTACCGTACCAAGAGACC.

To note about this clone: The read ends 3 residues early relative to the CDR3; the germline J gene fills the gap. J is TRBJ1-4 and V is TRBV7-3; the match to TRBD1 covers 7 bases. Germline V gives CDR1 SGHTA, CDR2 FQGTGA. The CDR3 runs 14 residues. Incomplete CDR3 DNA: TGTGCCAGCAGAGCTACAGGGGCTAATTCACCA. It specifies CASRATGANSP. The whole CDR3 is CASRATGANSPLFF.

Of note for this clone: The read stops 3 residues short of the end of the CDR3; the missing end is completed from the germline J gene. The J gene is TRBJ1-1, the V gene TRBV2; 7 positions match TRBD1. Germline V gene sequence: CDR1 SNHLY, CDR2 FYNNEI. This CDR3 is 12 amino acids long. V was clipped by 8 bases and J by 2 bases; unmatched bases: 2. CDR3 DNA (partial): TGTGCCAGCCACAGGGGAAACACTGAA. This gives the protein CASHRGNTE. The full CDR3 protein is CASHRGNTEAFF.

Worth noting for this clone: The CDR3 is cut off 3 residues early in the read; its end comes from the germline J gene. This rearrangement joins TRBV18 to TRBJ1-2, with TRBD1 matching over 10 bases. CDR3 size: 14 residues. CDR1 and CDR2 from the germline V gene are KGHSH and LQKENI. The part of the CDR3 DNA that was read is TGTGCCAGCTCGACCGGGACAGGGGTTCTCGAC. Protein: CASSTGTGVLD. The whole CDR3 is CASSTGTGVLDYTF.

As concerns this clone: The read comes to an end 3 residues before the CDR3 does, leaving the germline J gene to fill in the end. This rearrangement joins TRBV7-3 to TRBJ2-2, with unresolved D. This CDR3 is 14 amino acids long. Trimming removed 2 bases at V and 3 bases at J, with 7 bases between. Germline V lookup: CDR1 SGHTA, CDR2 FQGTGA. The covered CDR3 bases are TGTGCCAGCAGCTTATCTCCCGACACCGGGGAG. It specifies CASSLSPDTGE. In full, the CDR3 reads CASSLSPDTGELFF.

With respect to this clone: The read falls 3 residues short of the CDR3 end, and the missing part is taken from the germline J gene. The chain uses TRBV7-8 and TRBJ2-2; D is perhaps TRBD1 (6 bases). The CDR3 totals 15 residues. Looked up from germline, CDR1 is SGHVS and CDR2 is FQNEAQ. The CDR3: CASSLNPGVNEKLFF. The sequenced part of the CDR3 DNA is TGTGCCAGCAGCTTAAACCCAGGGGTTAATGAAAAG. Variable domain in full (rest from reference TRBV7-8 and TRBJ2-2): GAGVSQSPRYKVAKRGQDVALRCDPISGHVSLFWYQQALGQGPEFLTYFQNEAQLDKSGLPSDRFFAERPEGSVSTLKIQRTQQEDSAVYLCASSLNPGVNEKLFFGEGSRLTVL.